These T cell receptor beta chains were read from a single sample in a study of CD4+ T cells in melanoma. Clones were read by immunoSEQ multiplex PCR, and TCRdb kept only the in-frame ones, dropping some. This sample carries over 15,000 clones, 65% to 85% of them seen once, and the ten largest clones take 5% to 6.5%. The sequencing sample was made of cells from a culture (not recorded whether cultured in vitro). The source is a human donor with melanoma. Both conserved end residues are part of each CDR3. The D gene is left open where the match is weak. The size field is filled for only some rows; it gives once, few, many or a size class.

- | TRBJ1-4 | TRBD1 | TRBV19 | TGTGCCAGTAGTATCAGGGGACAGGGTGAAAAACTGTTTTTT | CASSIRGQGEKLFF
- | TRBJ2-7 | TRBD1 | TRBV6-5 | TGTGCCAGCAGTTACTCGAGAGCAGGGGGCTACGAGCAGTACTTC | CASSYSRAGGYEQYF
- | TRBJ1-1 | - | TRBV27 | TGTGCCAGCAGTGTACAGGGAGGTAGAGCTTTCTTT | CASSVQGGRAFF
- | TRBJ2-5 | TRBD2 | TRBV4-2 | TGTGCCAGCAGCCAAGATTTCTTGGCGGGGGGGGTGAAGACCCAGTACTTC | CASSQDFLAGGVKTQYF
- | TRBJ2-2 | - | TRBV11-3 | TGTGCCAGCAGCTCCCTAATCCAGGAGGAGCTGTTTTTT | CASSSLIQEELFF
- | TRBJ2-7 | - | TRBV6-6 | TGTGCCAGCAGCATCCCGACGAGGGGGGGTAAACCGGAGCAGTACTTC | CASSIPTRGGKPEQYF
once | TRBJ1-3 | TRBD1 | TRBV4-1 | TGCGCCAGCAGCCTCGGGGACAGATCTGGAAACACCATATATTTT | CASSLGDRSGNTIYF
- | TRBJ1-1 | - | TRBV5-5 | TGTGCCAGCAGCTTTGTACCGGAGAACACTGAAGCTTTCTTT | CASSFVPENTEAFF
- | TRBJ1-1 | - | TRBV6-5 | TGTGCCAGCAGTTACAGGGGGGAAGCTTTCTTT | CASSYRGEAFF
- | TRBJ2-5 | TRBD1 | TRBV5-4 | TGTGCCAGCAGCTTGTGGATCCGGACAGGGGGCATCGAGACCCAGTACTTC | CASSLWIRTGGIETQYF
few | TRBJ1-1 | TRBD1 | TRBV6-1 | TGTGCCAGCAGTGATTACAGGGGGATCACTGAAGCTTTCTTT | CASSDYRGITEAFF